The next 29 T cell receptor beta chains were all read from a single sample in a study of T cell changes during pregnancy in multiple sclerosis. The repertoire was sequenced with immunoSEQ multiplex PCR; TCRdb's copy has only in-frame clones and lacks some. The table lists about 70,000 clones, approximately 94% of them singletons. The specimen comprised peripheral blood, sampled in the third trimester of pregnancy. These TCRs come from a female donor with multiple sclerosis, enrolled in a pregnancy study.

This clone was picked up one time. V and J are TRBV6-5 and TRBJ1-1, with 9 bases that match TRBD1. Looked up from germline, CDR1 is MNHEY and CDR2 is SVGAGI. V was pared by 6 bases and J by 4 bases, with 6 bases of the junction left unmatched. The CDR3 contains 14 residues. This CDR3 is CASRPDRGGTEAFF. The CDR3 nucleotides read TGTGCCAGCAGGCCAGACAGGGGGGGCACTGAAGCTTTCTTT.

The rearrangement links TRBV9 to TRBJ1-2; TRBD1 might be the D (6 bases). The CDR3 has 15 residues. Germline CDR1 reads SGDLS; CDR2 reads YYNGEE. V lost 0 bases and J lost 4, with 13 bases in between. In DNA form, the CDR3 reads TGTGCCAGCAGCGTAGGTCCAGGGGTGGGCTATGGCTACACCTTC. Its translation: CASSVGPGVGYGYTF.

The rearrangement uses TRBV7-8 and TRBJ2-7; D might be TRBD1 (6 bases). Germline CDR1 is SGHVS and CDR2 is FQNEAQ. The CDR3 covers 16 residues. Trimming took off 5 bases at V and 6 bases at J, with 23 bases between the two ends. CDR3 sequence reads: CASSTKQGLQKGEQYF. CDR3 nucleotide sequence: TGTGCCAGCAGCACTAAACAGGGCCTTCAGAAGGGCGAGCAGTACTTC.

The chain carries TRBV10-3 and TRBJ2-3; 10 bases agree with TRBD2. The germline gives CDR1 ENHRY, CDR2 SYGVKD. The length of the CDR3 is 14 residues. V gave up 5 bases and J gave up 4 bases; unmatched junction bases: 3. In DNA, the CDR3 is TGTGCCATCAGTAGCGGGGGGGCCTCAGATACGCAGTATTTT. Its translation is CAISSGGASDTQYF.

The chain carries TRBV5-5 and TRBJ2-3; D is perhaps TRBD2 (5 bases). Trimming removed 4 bases from V and 4 bases from J, with 19 bases in between. There are 16 residues in the CDR3. Germline V gives CDR1 SGHKS, CDR2 YYEKEE (reference sequence). The CDR3 DNA is TGTGCCAGCAGCCCCCTAGGGTCTCTGGAGGCAGATACGCAGTATTTT. Its protein product is CASSPLGSLEADTQYF.

In DNA form, the CDR3 reads TGTGCCAGCAGCACCCGGACATATAATTCACCCCTCCACTTT. This codes for CASSTRTYNSPLHF. The chain carries TRBV13 and TRBJ1-6; a possible D gene is TRBD1 (5 bases). The CDR3 covers 14 residues. Between the trimmed V and J ends, which lost 5 bases and 4 bases, there was a span of 9 bases. CDR1 and CDR2 (germline): PRHDT, FYEKMQ (reference sequence).

This clone was seen just once. The CDR3 protein is CASSLPGREDGYTF. The CDR3 nucleotides are TGTGCCAGCAGCTTGCCCGGCAGGGAGGATGGCTACACCTTC. The chain carries TRBV5-8 and TRBJ1-2; D perhaps matches TRBD1 (5 bases). Germline V gene sequence: CDR1 SGHTS, CDR2 YDEGEE. CDR3 size: 14 residues. Trimming left V 1 base short and J 6 bases short, with 13 bases between. Together with reference TRBV5-8 and TRBJ1-2, the CDR3 gives the full variable domain: EAGVTQSPTHLIKTRGQQATLRCSPISGHTSVYWYQQALGLGLQFLLWYDEGEERNRGNFPPRFSGRQFPNYSSELNVNALELEDSALYLCASSLPGREDGYTFGSGTRLTVV.

The V call is TRBV18, the J call TRBJ2-4; possible D gene TRBD1, 6 bases. V lost 0 bases, J lost 2 bases, and 11 bases lay in between. Germline CDR1 and CDR2: KGHSH and LQKENI. This CDR3 is built from 16 residues. For the CDR3, the DNA is TGTGCCAGCTCACCACCTTCTACAGGGACCAAAAACATTCAGTACTTC. Translating it yields CASSPPSTGTKNIQYF.

This clone came up once. The gene calls are TRBV27 and TRBJ2-3; a weak D match, TRBD2 (6 bases). The CDR3 length is 14 residues. The V end was cut by 4 bases, the J end by 3 bases, with 11 bases between. Germline CDR1 is MNHEY and CDR2 is SMNVEV (reference sequence). CDR3 DNA sequence: TGTGCCAGCAGTTGGACGGGGGTTACAGATACGCAGTATTTT. Amino acid sequence: CASSWTGVTDTQYF.

This chain joins TRBV7-2 and TRBJ1-5; TRBD1 might be the D (6 bases). The V end lost 6 bases, the J end lost 3 bases, and 9 bases lay between the germline ends. Germline V gene data show CDR1 as SGHTA and CDR2 as FQGNSA. This CDR3 region has 13 residues. The CDR3 DNA follows: TGTGCCAGCAGGGCAGGGGTCAATCAGCCCCAGCATTTT. It translates to CASRAGVNQPQHF.

V gene TRBV5-4 combines with J gene TRBJ1-1, with a possible D match to TRBD1 (6 bases). The germline V and J ends were trimmed by 4 bases and 0 bases, with 10 bases remaining between them. The CDR3 totals 14 residues. Germline V gene lookup returns CDR1 SGHNT and CDR2 YYREEE (reference sequence). The CDR3 loop is CASSPDRLNTEAFF. The CDR3 DNA sequence: TGTGCCAGCAGCCCCGACAGGCTGAACACTGAAGCTTTCTTT.

This clone was detected once. The chain uses TRBV5-1 and TRBJ1-6; D may be TRBD1 (5 bases). This CDR3 spans 14 amino acids. V was cut by 2 bases and J by 7 bases, with 10 bases left in between. Germline V gene sequence: CDR1 SGHRS, CDR2 YFSETQ. As DNA, the CDR3 is TGCGCCAGCAGCTTCGGGGGGAGAAATTCACCCCTCCACTTT. This sequence encodes CASSFGGRNSPLHF.

This clone was seen only once. V gene TRBV19 combines with J gene TRBJ2-1, with a weak D call TRBD2 (6 bases). Trimming removed 3 bases at V and 7 bases at J, with 13 bases between. This CDR3 is 14 amino acids long. CDR1 is LNHDA, CDR2 SQIVND, per germline (reference sequence). The CDR3 DNA sequence: TGTGCCAGTAGTATGGGCAGGGAGGTGAATGAGCAGTTCTTC. Its translation: CASSMGREVNEQFF.

The chain combines TRBV9 with TRBJ2-5, with 9 nucleotides matching TRBD2. The ends lost 1 base at V and 2 bases at J; junction bases unmatched: 3. The germline V gene encodes CDR1 SGDLS and CDR2 YYNGEE. The CDR3 sequence is 15 residues long. As DNA, the CDR3 is TGTGCCAGCAGCGTAAGCGGGGGGCAACAAGAGACCCAGTACTTC. It codes for CASSVSGGQQETQYF.

The chain employs TRBV27 and TRBJ1-3; possible D gene TRBD1, 5 bases. The length of the CDR3 is 14 residues. The V gene's germline CDR1 is MNHEY and CDR2 SMNVEV (reference sequence). V lost 2 bases, J lost 4 bases, and 9 bases lay in between. The CDR3 loop reads CASSLQGGGNTIYF. In DNA form, the CDR3 reads TGTGCCAGCAGTTTACAGGGTGGAGGAAACACCATATATTTT.

V and J are TRBV7-9 and TRBJ1-1; 7 bases line up with TRBD1. The CDR3 runs 17 residues. In germline, CDR1 is SEHNR, CDR2 FQNEAQ (reference sequence). The ends lost 4 bases at V and 0 bases at J; junction bases unmatched: 11. The DNA for the CDR3 is TGTGCCAGCAGCTCACCCGGGACAGCAATCTTGAACACTGAAGCTTTCTTT. The encoded protein is CASSSPGTAILNTEAFF.

V and J are TRBV7-2 and TRBJ2-7; 7 bases line up with TRBD1. CDR3 length equals 15 residues. Germline V gene sequence: CDR1 SGHTA, CDR2 FQGNSA. V dropped 5 bases and J dropped 2; count of bases not matched to a gene: 9. CDR3 sequence (DNA): TGTGCCAGCAGCATAACTACAGGGGTCCCCTACGAGCAGTACTTC. Protein: CASSITTGVPYEQYF.

The V and J genes are TRBV2 and TRBJ1-5; 10 bases are a match to TRBD1. The CDR3 loop spans 15 amino acids. V shed 6 bases and J 4 bases; nucleotides not matched to a gene: 6. CDR1 SNHLY and CDR2 FYNNEI come from the germline V gene. DNA of the CDR3: TGTGCCAGCAGCGACGGACAGGGGGTAAATCAGCCCCAGCATTTT. It encodes CASSDGQGVNQPQHF. The full variable domain, in which reference TRBV2 and TRBJ1-5 provide the parts outside the CDR3, is EPEVTQTPSHQVTQMGQEVILRCVPISNHLYFYWYRQILGQKVEFLVSFYNNEISEKSEIFDDQFSVERPDGSNFTLKIRSTKLEDSAMYFCASSDGQGVNQPQHFGDGTRLSIL.

V gene TRBV4-1 combines with J gene TRBJ2-1; 8 bases are a match to TRBD2. Unmatched junction bases numbered 6, after V lost 4 bases and J lost 4 bases. The CDR3 extends over 15 amino acids. Germline-derived CDR1 and CDR2 are MGHRA and YSYEKL. For the CDR3, the DNA is TGCGCCAGCAGCCCCGGACTAGCACTTTACAATGAGCAGTTCTTC. It is translated as CASSPGLALYNEQFF.

The chain joins TRBV29-1 to TRBJ1-3; D unresolved. The V end lost 1 base, the J end lost 9 bases, and 7 bases lay between the germline ends. The CDR3 spans 11 residues. CDR1 and CDR2 (germline): SQVTM, ANQGSEA. CDR3 bases: TGCAGCGTTGAAGGAGGGTCCACCATATATTTT. Translation gives CSVEGGSTIYF.

The chain employs TRBV7-3 and TRBJ1-1; no definite D call. This CDR3 contains 14 residues. The germline gives CDR1 SGHTA, CDR2 FQGTGA. The V gene lost 1 base and the J gene lost 1 base, with 7 bases spanning the gap. The DNA for the CDR3 is TGTGCCAGCAGCTTAATTGGAGGGAACACTGAAGCTTTCTTT. This codes for CASSLIGGNTEAFF.

This CDR3 is CASSIWVGALGNQPQHF. The DNA of the CDR3 is TGTGCCAGTAGTATCTGGGTAGGGGCTCTTGGAAATCAGCCCCAGCATTTT. V usage is TRBV19 and J usage is TRBJ1-5; the D gene is possibly TRBD1 (5 bases). This CDR3 spans 17 amino acids. With 3 bases removed from V and 4 bases from J, the gap between germline ends came to 19 bases. The germline V gene has CDR1 LNHDA and CDR2 SQIVND (reference sequence). Using reference TRBV19 and TRBJ1-5 for the parts outside the CDR3, the full variable domain is DGGITQSPKYLFRKEGQNVTLSCEQNLNHDAMYWYRQDPGQGLRLIYYSQIVNDFQKGDIAEGYSVSREKKESFPLTVTSAQKNPTAFYLCASSIWVGALGNQPQHFGDGTRLSIL.

The rearrangement links TRBV7-2 to TRBJ1-2; D not resolved. Deletions cut 5 bases from V and 2 bases from J, with 12 bases between. Germline assignment: CDR1 SGHTA and CDR2 FQGNSA. The CDR3 sequence is 14 residues long. The CDR3 here is CASSTHRVNYGYTF. CDR3 coding DNA: TGTGCCAGCAGCACCCACCGGGTGAACTATGGCTACACCTTC. The complete variable domain, with remaining parts taken from reference TRBV7-2 and TRBJ1-2, reads GAGVSQSPSNKVTEKGKDVELRCDPISGHTALYWYRQSLGQGLEFLIYFQGNSAPDKSGLPSDRFSAERTGGSVSTLTIQRTQQEDSAVYLCASSTHRVNYGYTFGSGTRLTVV.

The chain employs TRBV7-3 and TRBJ2-5; D gene ambiguous. Germline assignment: CDR1 SGHTA and CDR2 FQGTGA. The V and J ends lost 3 bases and 5 bases respectively, with 10 bases between them. The CDR3 covers 13 residues. This CDR3 reads CASSFSLSETQYF. CDR3 DNA: TGTGCCAGCAGCTTTAGCTTGTCGGAGACCCAGTACTTC.

The chain employs TRBV19 and TRBJ2-4; 7 nucleotides match TRBD2. The V gene's germline CDR1 is LNHDA and CDR2 SQIVND (reference sequence). Trimming removed 4 bases from V and 8 bases from J; junction bases left unmatched: 11. The CDR3 contains 15 residues. The CDR3 nucleotides read TGTGCCAGTAGTAAGGGCTGGGAGGGATCGGACATTCAGTACTTC. Protein: CASSKGWEGSDIQYF.

Only one count was recorded for this clone. The chain carries TRBV18 and TRBJ1-1; D is uncertain. Germline values: CDR1 KGHSH, CDR2 LQKENI. The CDR3 contains 14 residues. The V and J ends lost 4 bases and 0 bases respectively, with 9 bases between them. The CDR3: CASSRQAVNTEAFF. Written as DNA, the CDR3 is TGTGCCAGCTCACGTCAGGCCGTGAACACTGAAGCTTTCTTT.

This clone was detected only once. The V gene is TRBV6-1, the J gene TRBJ2-3, with a weak D call TRBD1 (6 bases). V was pared by 7 bases and J by 5 bases, with 13 bases between. The CDR3 consists of 13 residues. Per the germline V gene, CDR1 is MNHNS and CDR2 is SASEGT. In DNA form, the CDR3 reads TGTGCCAGCATCGTGGGGGCTGAAGATACGCAGTATTTT. It is translated as CASIVGAEDTQYF.

Here the CDR3 DNA reads TGTGCCAGCAGCTTAGTCTCCCGGGGCTACACCTTC. Amino acids: CASSLVSRGYTF. V and J are TRBV13 and TRBJ1-2, with D hard to call. V lost 1 base and J lost 8, with 8 bases in between. This CDR3 is built from 12 residues. Per the germline V gene, CDR1 is PRHDT and CDR2 is FYEKMQ (reference sequence).

The chain couples TRBV5-4 to TRBJ2-3, with 10 bases lining up with TRBD2. The CDR3 runs to 17 residues. V shed 4 bases, J shed 1 base, and the junction held 9 bases outside the gene matches. Germline V gene lookup returns CDR1 SGHNT and CDR2 YYREEE (reference sequence). The CDR3 DNA sequence: TGTGCCAGCAGCGAACTAGCGGGGCCCCGGGGCACAGATACGCAGTATTTT. Amino acids: CASSELAGPRGTDTQYF.